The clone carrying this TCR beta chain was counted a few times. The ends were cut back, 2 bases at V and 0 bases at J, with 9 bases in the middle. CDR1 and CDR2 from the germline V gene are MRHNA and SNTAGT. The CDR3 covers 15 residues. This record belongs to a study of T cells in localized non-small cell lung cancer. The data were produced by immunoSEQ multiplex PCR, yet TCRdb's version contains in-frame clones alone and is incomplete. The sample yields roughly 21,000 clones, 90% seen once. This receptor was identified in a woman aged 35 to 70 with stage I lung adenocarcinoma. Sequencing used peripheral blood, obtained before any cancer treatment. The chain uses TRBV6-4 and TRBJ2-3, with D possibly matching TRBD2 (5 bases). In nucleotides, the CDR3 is TGTGCCAGCAGTGACCGAGCGGATAGCACAGATACGCAGTATTTT. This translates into CASSDRADSTDTQYF.